This T cell receptor beta chain was recorded in a study of T cells in Graves' hyperthyroidism and ophthalmopathy. General observations from the study: The authors' 13 V-J model separated ophthalmopathy from stable hyperthyroidism.

Ophthalmopathy patients showed a Clinical Activity Score of at least 3, NOSPECS grade of at least 4 and duration under 3 months. Based on clinical symptoms, serum thyroxine and TRAb, thyroid ultrasound and orbital computed tomography, diagnoses were reached. This clonotype appeared many times. What it recognizes is unknown. V was pared by 4 bases and J by 0 bases, with 13 bases between. The length of the CDR3 is 16 residues. Germline CDR1 and CDR2: SGHRS and YFSETQ. Regions amplified from RNA transcripts were the TCR beta CDR3 regions. During a first-round RT-PCR of the TCR CDR3, the HTBI primer set was used. TCRdb ran MiXCR on the multiplex PCR reads and lists one entry per CDR3 protein. The sample lists some 350,000 distinct CDR3 sequences; around 15% were seen once.

What was sequenced was blood. The receptor was derived from a woman in her fifties or sixties with Graves' ophthalmopathy. The chain combines TRBV5-1 with TRBJ2-2, with D perhaps matching TRBD1 or TRBD2 (5 bases each). In nucleotides, the CDR3 is TGCGCCAGCAGCAGATCCGGGACCGCGAACACCGGGGAGCTGTTTTTT. It is translated as CASSRSGTANTGELFF. Full variable domain (remainder filled in from reference TRBV5-1 and TRBJ2-2): KAGVTQTPRYLIKTRGQQVTLSCSPISGHRSVSWYQQTPGQGLQFLFEYFSETQRNKGNFPGRFSGRQFSNSRSEMNVSTLELGDSALYLCASSRSGTANTGELFFGEGSRLTVL.